This is a list of T cell receptor beta chains from one sample in a study of blood T cell repertoires in COVID-19. Repertoires were generated with immunoSEQ multiplex PCR, while TCRdb's copy carries only in-frame clones and drops some. The table includes some 300,000 clones, approximately 90% detected once. The sample comprised peripheral blood. The receptor set was obtained from a woman aged 45-60 years with COVID-19, enrolled during active disease. The CDR3 runs from the conserved cysteine through the conserved F or W. Each record gives: clone size, D gene, J gene, V gene, CDR3 protein, CDR3 DNA. D genes are given only for firm matches. Only part of the rows carry a size: once, few, many, or a class if the clone is expanded.

>-|-|TRBJ1-2|TRBV24-1
CATSGTGIYYGYTF
TGTGCCACCAGTGGTACCGGGATCTACTATGGCTACACCTTC
>-|TRBD1|TRBJ1-2|TRBV6-6
CASSPPGTGTIRYTF
TGTGCCAGCAGTCCCCCCGGGACAGGGACTATACGCTACACCTTC
>-|TRBD2|TRBJ2-3|TRBV5-6
CASSLEKLARTDTQYF
TGTGCCAGCAGCTTGGAAAAACTAGCGCGCACAGATACGCAGTATTTT
>-|-|TRBJ2-1|TRBV7-6
CASSLANEQFF
TGTGCCAGCAGCTTGGCTAATGAGCAGTTCTTC
>-|TRBD1|TRBJ2-3|TRBV7-2
CASSIYRGEGPTDTQYF
TGTGCCAGCAGCATATACAGGGGAGAGGGCCCCACAGATACGCAGTATTTT
>-|TRBD2|TRBJ2-1|TRBV5-4
CASSLVLAGGVNEQFF
TGTGCCAGCAGCTTGGTACTAGCGGGAGGTGTGAATGAGCAGTTCTTC
>-|-|TRBJ2-1|TRBV23-1
CASSQSEVDNEQFF
TGCGCCAGCAGTCAATCCGAGGTAGACAATGAGCAGTTCTTC
>-|TRBD2|TRBJ2-7|TRBV7-9
CASSLSSGRVYF
TGTGCCAGCAGCTTATCCAGCGGGAGGGTCTACTTC
>-|-|TRBJ2-1|TRBV5-8
CASSNRVGRGYNEQFF
TGTGCCAGCAGCAACCGAGTGGGGAGGGGGTACAATGAGCAGTTCTTC
>-|TRBD1|TRBJ1-2|TRBV5-1
CASSLRTGSTLGGYTF
TGCGCCAGCAGCTTGAGGACAGGGAGTACGCTAGGTGGCTACACCTTC
>-|TRBD2|TRBJ2-3|TRBV7-6
CASSFGTSGTDTQYF
TGTGCCAGCAGCTTTGGGACTAGCGGCACAGATACGCAGTATTTT
>-|-|TRBJ1-1|TRBV9
CASALQVSDTEAFF
TGTGCCAGCGCGTTACAGGTTTCGGACACTGAAGCTTTCTTT
>-|-|TRBJ2-5|TRBV6-5
CASSLTRSQGGTQYF
TGTGCCAGCAGTTTGACTAGATCCCAGGGGGGGACCCAGTACTTC
>-|TRBD1|TRBJ1-4|TRBV30
CAYTGGAVEEKLFF
TGTGCCTACACAGGGGGCGCGGTAGAGGAAAAACTGTTTTTT
>-|-|TRBJ1-6|TRBV19
CASRNSNSPLHF
TGTGCCAGTAGAAACAGCAATTCACCCCTCCACTTT
>-|-|TRBJ2-6|TRBV19
CASSIGQFSGANVLTF
TGTGCCAGTAGTATAGGACAGTTCTCTGGGGCCAACGTCCTGACTTTC
>once|-|TRBJ2-5|TRBV5-5
CASTYPGTTQETQYF
TGTGCCAGCACCTATCCGGGGACAACCCAAGAGACCCAGTACTTC
>-|TRBD1|TRBJ1-1|TRBV20-1
CSASSQGARAFF
TGCAGTGCTAGTTCACAGGGGGCGCGAGCTTTCTTT
>-|TRBD2|TRBJ2-4|TRBV27
CASQPGLGLAKNIQYF
TGTGCCAGCCAACCGGGACTAGGACTAGCCAAAAACATTCAGTACTTC
>-|-|TRBJ2-5|TRBV15
CATSRVVQGLQETQYF
TGTGCCACCAGCAGAGTGGTTCAGGGGCTCCAAGAGACCCAGTACTTC
>-|TRBD1|TRBJ2-6|TRBV19
CASSSRDRVAGANVLTF
TGTGCCAGTAGTTCCCGGGACAGGGTGGCCGGGGCCAACGTCCTGACTTTC
>-|TRBD2|TRBJ2-1|TRBV19
CASNSGRVGNEQFF
TGTGCCAGTAATAGCGGGAGGGTGGGCAATGAGCAGTTCTTC
>-|TRBD2|TRBJ2-3|TRBV25-1
CASSARTSGPSTDTQYF
TGTGCCAGCAGTGCTCGGACTAGCGGCCCCAGCACAGATACGCAGTATTTT
>-|-|TRBJ2-5|TRBV24-1
CATSDQGETQYF
TGTGCCACCAGTGATCAGGGGGAGACCCAGTACTTC
>-|-|TRBJ1-1|TRBV21-1
CAWGQGASVDLCRTEAFF
-
>-|TRBD1|TRBJ2-7|TRBV9
CASSVSVRGQNEQYF
TGTGCCAGCAGCGTATCGGTCAGGGGGCAGAACGAGCAGTACTTC
>-|-|TRBJ2-6|TRBV7-9
CASSLPRGSRISGANVLTF
TGTGCCAGCAGTCTACCCCGGGGGAGCCGAATCTCTGGGGCCAACGTCCTGACTTTC
>once|TRBD2|TRBJ2-1|TRBV3-1/TRBV3-2
CASRGLAGYNEQFF
TGTGCCAGCAGGGGACTAGCGGGTTACAATGAGCAGTTCTTC
>-|TRBD2|TRBJ2-2|TRBV7-7
CASSSALAGVTGELFF
TGTGCCAGCAGCTCCGCCCTAGCGGGAGTCACCGGGGAGCTGTTTTTT
>medium-sized|-|TRBJ1-1|TRBV3-1/TRBV3-2
CASSQVAAGEAFF
TGTGCCAGCAGCCAAGTCGCAGCAGGTGAAGCTTTCTTT
>-|-|TRBJ2-1|TRBV9
CASSISGDLYNEQFF
TGTGCCAGCAGCATAAGCGGAGACCTCTATAATGAGCAGTTCTTC
>-|TRBD2|TRBJ2-7|TRBV18
CASSSGTSGTYEQYF
TGTGCCAGCTCGTCGGGGACTAGCGGGACCTACGAGCAGTACTTC
>-|-|TRBJ2-7|TRBV11-2
CASRLKDSRPTYEQYF
TGTGCCAGCAGACTCAAGGACAGCAGACCCACCTACGAGCAGTACTTC
>-|-|TRBJ1-2|TRBV25-1
CASSPTGLYGYTF
TGTGCCAGCAGCCCTACAGGGCTCTATGGCTACACCTTC
>-|TRBD1|TRBJ2-3|TRBV19
CASSNRDRGLDTQYF
TGTGCCAGTAGTAACCGGGACAGGGGGCTTGATACGCAGTATTTT
>-|-|TRBJ1-6|TRBV19
CASSLQPEAYNSPLHF
TGTGCCAGTAGTTTACAGCCGGAGGCCTATAATTCACCCCTCCACTTT
>-|TRBD2|TRBJ2-1|TRBV7-3
CASSLNPTSGRKNNEQFF
TGTGCCAGCAGCCTCAATCCGACTAGCGGGAGGAAAAACAATGAGCAGTTCTTC
>-|-|TRBJ1-3|TRBV5-1
CASSKTTGTGNTIYF
TGCGCCAGCAGCAAAACCACAGGGACTGGAAACACCATATATTTT
>-|-|TRBJ2-7|TRBV4-2
CASSQRQWGEYF
TGTGCCAGCAGCCAACGGCAGTGGGGGGAGTACTTC
>-|-|TRBJ2-1|TRBV7-2
CASSLAAVYNEQFF
TGTGCCAGCAGCTTAGCCGCTGTCTATAATGAGCAGTTCTTC
>-|TRBD2|TRBJ2-7|TRBV19
CASSIGLAGGLAWNEQYF
TGTGCCAGTAGTATAGGACTAGCGGGAGGCCTCGCCTGGAACGAGCAGTACTTC
>few|-|TRBJ1-2|TRBV11-3
CASSFNQGRGYTF
TGTGCCAGCAGCTTTAATCAGGGTCGTGGCTACACCTTC
>-|-|TRBJ2-3|TRBV27
CASSRTGLAAKGTDTQYF
TGTGCCAGCAGCAGGACAGGGCTAGCGGCGAAAGGCACAGATACGCAGTATTTT
>-|-|TRBJ2-1|TRBV20-1
CSASRGNEQFF
TGCAGTGCTAGTCGCGGAAATGAGCAGTTCTTC
>-|TRBD2|TRBJ2-1|TRBV24-1
CATSDFPGGSYNEQFF
TGTGCCACCAGTGATTTCCCGGGAGGAAGTTACAATGAGCAGTTCTTC
>-|TRBD2|TRBJ2-4|TRBV4-3
CASSPAPGLAGGPAKNIQYF
TGCGCCAGCAGCCCTGCCCCCGGACTAGCGGGAGGGCCGGCCAAAAACATTCAGTACTTC
>once|-|TRBJ1-1|TRBV5-4
CASSSEGGASTEAFF
TGTGCCAGCAGCTCGGAAGGGGGGGCCAGCACTGAAGCTTTCTTT
>-|-|TRBJ1-2|TRBV14
CASSQAGDRGYTF
TGTGCCAGCAGCCAGGCGGGGGATCGTGGCTACACCTTC